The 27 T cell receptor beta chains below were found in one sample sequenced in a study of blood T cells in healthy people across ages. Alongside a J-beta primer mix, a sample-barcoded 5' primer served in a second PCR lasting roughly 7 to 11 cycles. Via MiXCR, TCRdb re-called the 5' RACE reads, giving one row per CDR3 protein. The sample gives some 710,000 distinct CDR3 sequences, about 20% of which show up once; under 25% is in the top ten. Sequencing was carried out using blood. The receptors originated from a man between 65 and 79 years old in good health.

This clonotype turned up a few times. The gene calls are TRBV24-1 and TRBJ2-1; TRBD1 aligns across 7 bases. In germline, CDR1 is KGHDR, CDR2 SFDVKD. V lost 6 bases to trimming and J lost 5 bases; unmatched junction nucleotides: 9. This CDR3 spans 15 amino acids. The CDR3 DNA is TGTGCCACCAGTCCCTCCGACAGGGCCAACAATGAGCAGTTCTTC. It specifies CATSPSDRANNEQFF.

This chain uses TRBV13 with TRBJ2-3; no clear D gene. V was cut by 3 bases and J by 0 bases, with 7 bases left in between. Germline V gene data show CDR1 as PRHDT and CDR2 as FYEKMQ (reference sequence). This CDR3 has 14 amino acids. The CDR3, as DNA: TGTGCCAGCAGCTTGACAACTAGCACAGATACGCAGTATTTT. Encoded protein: CASSLTTSTDTQYF.

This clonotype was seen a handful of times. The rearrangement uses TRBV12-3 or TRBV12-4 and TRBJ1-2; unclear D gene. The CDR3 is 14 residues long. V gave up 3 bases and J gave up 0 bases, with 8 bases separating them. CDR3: CASSFSVANYGYTF. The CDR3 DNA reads TGTGCCAGCAGTTTTTCAGTAGCTAACTATGGCTACACCTTC.

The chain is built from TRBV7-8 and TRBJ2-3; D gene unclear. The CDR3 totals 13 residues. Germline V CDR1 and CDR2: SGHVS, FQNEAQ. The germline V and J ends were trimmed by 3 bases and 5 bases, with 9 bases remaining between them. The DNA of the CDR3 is TGTGCCAGCAGCTTTGAGCGTGGAGATACGCAGTATTTT. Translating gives CASSFERGDTQYF.

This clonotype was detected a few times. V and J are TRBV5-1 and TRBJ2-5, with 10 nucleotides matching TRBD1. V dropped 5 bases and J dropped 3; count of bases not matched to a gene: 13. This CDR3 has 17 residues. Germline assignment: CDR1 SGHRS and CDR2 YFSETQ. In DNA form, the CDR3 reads TGCGCCAGCAGTTCCTATTCCCCCGGGACAGGGGAAGAGACCCAGTACTTC. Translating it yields CASSSYSPGTGEETQYF.

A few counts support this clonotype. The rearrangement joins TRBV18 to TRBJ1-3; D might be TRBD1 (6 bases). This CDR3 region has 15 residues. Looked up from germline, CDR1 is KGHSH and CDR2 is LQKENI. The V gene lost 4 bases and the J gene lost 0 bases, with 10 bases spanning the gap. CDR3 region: CASSLDSISGNTIYF. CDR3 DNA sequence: TGTGCCAGCTCACTGGACAGTATCTCTGGAAACACCATATATTTT.

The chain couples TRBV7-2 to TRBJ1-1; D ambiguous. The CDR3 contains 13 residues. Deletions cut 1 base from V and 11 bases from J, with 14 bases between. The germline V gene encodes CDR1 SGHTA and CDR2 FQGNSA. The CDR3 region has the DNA TGTGCCAGCAGCTTAGTTCGGTTCCCGTGGGCTTTCTTT. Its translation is CASSLVRFPWAFF.

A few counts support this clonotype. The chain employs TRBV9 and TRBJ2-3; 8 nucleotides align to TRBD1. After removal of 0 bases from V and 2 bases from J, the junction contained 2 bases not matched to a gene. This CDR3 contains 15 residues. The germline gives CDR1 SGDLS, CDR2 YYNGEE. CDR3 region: CASSVGGQVTDTQYF. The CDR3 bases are TGTGCCAGCAGCGTAGGGGGACAGGTCACAGATACGCAGTATTTT. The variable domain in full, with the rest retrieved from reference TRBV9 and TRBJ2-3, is DSGVTQTPKHLITATGQRVTLRCSPRSGDLSVYWYQQSLDQGLQFLIQYYNGEERAKGNILERFSAQQFPDLHSELNLSSLELGDSALYFCASSVGGQVTDTQYFGPGTRLTVL.

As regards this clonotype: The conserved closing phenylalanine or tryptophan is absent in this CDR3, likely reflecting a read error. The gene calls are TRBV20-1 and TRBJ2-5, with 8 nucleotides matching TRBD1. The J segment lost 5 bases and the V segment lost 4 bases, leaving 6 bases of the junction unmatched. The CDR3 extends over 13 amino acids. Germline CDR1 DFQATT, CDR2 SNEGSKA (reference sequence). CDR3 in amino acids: CSANGQGAETQYL. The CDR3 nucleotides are TGCAGTGCTAACGGACAGGGCGCTGAGACCCAGTACCTC.

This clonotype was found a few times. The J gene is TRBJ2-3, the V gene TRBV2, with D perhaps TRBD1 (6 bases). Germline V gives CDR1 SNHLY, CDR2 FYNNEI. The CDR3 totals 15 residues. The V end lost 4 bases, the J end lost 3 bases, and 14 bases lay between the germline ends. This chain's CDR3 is CASSAHREWTDTQYF. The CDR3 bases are TGTGCCAGCAGTGCCCACAGGGAATGGACAGATACGCAGTATTTT.

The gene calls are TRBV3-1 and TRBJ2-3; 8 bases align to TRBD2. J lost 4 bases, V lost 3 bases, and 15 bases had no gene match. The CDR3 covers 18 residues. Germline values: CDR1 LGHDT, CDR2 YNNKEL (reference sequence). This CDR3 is CASSHPPRTGGLSDTQYF. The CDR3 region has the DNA TGTGCCAGCAGCCATCCCCCTAGGACGGGGGGGCTGTCAGATACGCAGTATTTT.

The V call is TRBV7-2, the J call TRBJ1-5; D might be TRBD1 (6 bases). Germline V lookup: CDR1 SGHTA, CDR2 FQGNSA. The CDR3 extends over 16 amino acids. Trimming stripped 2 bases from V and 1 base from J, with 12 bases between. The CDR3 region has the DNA TGTGCCAGCAGCTTATGGGGGGGCGCGAGCAATCAGCCCCAGCATTTT. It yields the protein CASSLWGGASNQPQHF.

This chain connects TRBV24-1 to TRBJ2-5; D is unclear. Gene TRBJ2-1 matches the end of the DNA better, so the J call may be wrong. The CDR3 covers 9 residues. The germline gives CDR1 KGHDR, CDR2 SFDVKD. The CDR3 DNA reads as TGTGCCACGAGCTATGAGCAGTTCTTC. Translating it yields CATSYEQFF.

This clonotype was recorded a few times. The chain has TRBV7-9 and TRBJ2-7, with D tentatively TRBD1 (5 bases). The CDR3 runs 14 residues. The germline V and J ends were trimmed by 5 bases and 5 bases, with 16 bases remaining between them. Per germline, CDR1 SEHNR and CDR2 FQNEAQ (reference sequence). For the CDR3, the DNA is TGTGCCAGCAGCCCCATTCCCAGGGTTAACGAGCAGTACGTC. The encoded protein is CASSPIPRVNEQYV.

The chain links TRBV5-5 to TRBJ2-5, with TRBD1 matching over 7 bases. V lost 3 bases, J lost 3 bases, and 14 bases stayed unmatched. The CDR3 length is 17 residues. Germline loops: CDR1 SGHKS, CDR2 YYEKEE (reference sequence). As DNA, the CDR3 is TGTGCCAGCAGCTCGAAGGGACAGAGGTTTCTTAAAGAGACCCAGTACTTC. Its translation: CASSSKGQRFLKETQYF. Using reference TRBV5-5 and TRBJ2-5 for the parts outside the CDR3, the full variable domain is DAGVTQSPTHLIKTRGQQVTLRCSPISGHKSVSWYQQVLGQGPQFIFQYYEKEERGRGNFPDRFSARQFPNYSSELNVNALLLGDSALYLCASSSKGQRFLKETQYFGPGTRLLVL.

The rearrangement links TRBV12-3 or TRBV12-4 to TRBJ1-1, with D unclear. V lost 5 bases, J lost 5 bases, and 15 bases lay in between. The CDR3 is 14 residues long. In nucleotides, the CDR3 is TGTGCCAGCAGTCAGCGCAGCCTGTGGACTGAAGCTTTCTTT. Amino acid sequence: CASSQRSLWTEAFF.

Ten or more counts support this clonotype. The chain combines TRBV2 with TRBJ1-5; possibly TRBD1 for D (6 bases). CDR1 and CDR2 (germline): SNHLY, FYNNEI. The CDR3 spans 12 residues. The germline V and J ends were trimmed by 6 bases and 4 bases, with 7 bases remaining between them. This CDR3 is CASRQGNQPQHF. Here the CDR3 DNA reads TGTGCCAGCAGGCAGGGGAATCAGCCCCAGCATTTT.

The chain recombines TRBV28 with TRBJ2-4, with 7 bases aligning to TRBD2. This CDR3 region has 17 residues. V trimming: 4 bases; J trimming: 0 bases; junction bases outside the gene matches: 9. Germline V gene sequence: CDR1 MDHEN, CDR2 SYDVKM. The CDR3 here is CASSSPGLGLAKNIQYF. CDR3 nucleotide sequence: TGTGCCAGCAGTTCACCCGGACTAGGGTTAGCCAAAAACATTCAGTACTTC.

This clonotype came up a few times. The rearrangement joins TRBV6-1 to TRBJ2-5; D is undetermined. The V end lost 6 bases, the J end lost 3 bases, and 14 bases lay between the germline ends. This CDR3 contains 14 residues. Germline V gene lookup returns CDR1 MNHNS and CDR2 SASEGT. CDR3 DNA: TGTGCCAGCAGCGGCCGAGACATCGAAGAGACCCAGTACTTC. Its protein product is CASSGRDIEETQYF.

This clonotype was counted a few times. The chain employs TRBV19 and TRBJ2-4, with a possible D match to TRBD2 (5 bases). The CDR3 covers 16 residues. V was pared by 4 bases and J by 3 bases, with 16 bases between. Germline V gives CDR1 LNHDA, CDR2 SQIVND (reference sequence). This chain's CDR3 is CASSNRGLSDKNIQYF. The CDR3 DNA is TGTGCCAGTAGTAACCGCGGGCTTTCGGACAAAAACATTCAGTACTTC.

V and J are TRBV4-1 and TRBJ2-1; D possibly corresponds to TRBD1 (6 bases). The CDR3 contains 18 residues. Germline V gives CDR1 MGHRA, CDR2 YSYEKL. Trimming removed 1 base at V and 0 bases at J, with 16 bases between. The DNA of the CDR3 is TGCGCCAGCAGCCAAGGATTTGGGGTCAGGGGCTCCTACAATGAGCAGTTCTTC. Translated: CASSQGFGVRGSYNEQFF.

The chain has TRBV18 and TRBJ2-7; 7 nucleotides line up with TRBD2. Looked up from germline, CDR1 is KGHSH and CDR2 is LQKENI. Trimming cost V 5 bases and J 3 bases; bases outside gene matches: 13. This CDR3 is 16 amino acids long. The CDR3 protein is CASSSTRFGGGYEQYV. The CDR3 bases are TGTGCCAGCTCATCGACCCGATTTGGGGGGGGCTACGAGCAGTACGTC.

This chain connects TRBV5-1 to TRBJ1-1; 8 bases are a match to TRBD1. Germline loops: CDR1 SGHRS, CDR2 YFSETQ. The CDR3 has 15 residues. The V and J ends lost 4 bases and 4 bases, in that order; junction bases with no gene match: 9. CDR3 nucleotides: TGCGCCAGCAGCCCCCGGACAGGGCAAACCACTGAAGCTTTCTTT. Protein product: CASSPRTGQTTEAFF.

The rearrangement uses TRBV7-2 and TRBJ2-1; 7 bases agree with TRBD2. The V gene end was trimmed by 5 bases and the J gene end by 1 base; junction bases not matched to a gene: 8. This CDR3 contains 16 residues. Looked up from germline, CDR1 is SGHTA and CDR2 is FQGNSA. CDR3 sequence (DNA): TGTGCCAGCAGCCCGTTTTACGGGGGGTCCTACAATGAGCAGTTCTTC. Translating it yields CASSPFYGGSYNEQFF. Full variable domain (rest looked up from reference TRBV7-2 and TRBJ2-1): GAGVSQSPSNKVTEKGKDVELRCDPISGHTALYWYRQSLGQGLEFLIYFQGNSAPDKSGLPSDRFSAERTGGSVSTLTIQRTQQEDSAVYLCASSPFYGGSYNEQFFGPGTRLTVL.

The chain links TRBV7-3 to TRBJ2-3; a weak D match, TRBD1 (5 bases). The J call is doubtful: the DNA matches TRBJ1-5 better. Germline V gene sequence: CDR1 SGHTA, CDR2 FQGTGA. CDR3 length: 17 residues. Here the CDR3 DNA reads TGTGCCAGCAGCTTAAACCCGGGGGGGTCTAGCACAGATACGCAGCATTTT. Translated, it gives CASSLNPGGSSTDTQHF.

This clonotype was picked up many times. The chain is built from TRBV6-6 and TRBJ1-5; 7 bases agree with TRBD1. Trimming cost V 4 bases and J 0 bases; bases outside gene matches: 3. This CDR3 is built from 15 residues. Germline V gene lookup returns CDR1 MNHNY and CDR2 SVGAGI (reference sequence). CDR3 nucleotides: TGTGCCAGCAGTTGGACAGGCCATAGCAATCAGCCCCAGCATTTT. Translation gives CASSWTGHSNQPQHF.

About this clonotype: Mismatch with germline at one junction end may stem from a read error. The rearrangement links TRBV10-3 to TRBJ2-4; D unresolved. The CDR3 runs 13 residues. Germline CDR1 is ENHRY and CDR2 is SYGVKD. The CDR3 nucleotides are TGTGCCATCAGTGAGAACACTAAAAACATTCAGTGCTTC. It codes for CAISENTKNIQCF.